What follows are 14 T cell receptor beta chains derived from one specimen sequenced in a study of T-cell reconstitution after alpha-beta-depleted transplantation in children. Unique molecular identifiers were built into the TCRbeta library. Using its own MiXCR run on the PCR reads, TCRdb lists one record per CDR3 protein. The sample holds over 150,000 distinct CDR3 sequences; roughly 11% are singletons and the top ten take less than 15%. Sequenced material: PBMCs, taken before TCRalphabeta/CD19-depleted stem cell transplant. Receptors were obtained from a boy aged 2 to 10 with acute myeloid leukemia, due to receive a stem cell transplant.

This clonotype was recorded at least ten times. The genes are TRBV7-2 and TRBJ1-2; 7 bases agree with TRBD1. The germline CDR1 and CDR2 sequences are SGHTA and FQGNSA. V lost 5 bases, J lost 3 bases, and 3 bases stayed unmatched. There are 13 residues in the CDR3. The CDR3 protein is CASSPTGYYGYTF. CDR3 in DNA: TGTGCCAGCAGCCCGACAGGGTACTATGGCTACACCTTC. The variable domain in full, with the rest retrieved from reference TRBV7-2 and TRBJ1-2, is GAGVSQSPSNKVTEKGKDVELRCDPISGHTALYWYRQSLGQGLEFLIYFQGNSAPDKSGLPSDRFSAERTGGSVSTLTIQRTQQEDSAVYLCASSPTGYYGYTFGSGTRLTVV.

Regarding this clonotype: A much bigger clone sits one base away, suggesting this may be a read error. CDR3 bases: TGTGCCACCAGCAGTCGACAGGGTGTACGCAATGAGCGGTTCTTC. Amino acids: CATSSRQGVRNERFF. The rearrangement links TRBV15 to TRBJ2-1; 7 bases fit TRBD1. The CDR3 has 15 amino acids. Germline V gene data show CDR1 as LNHNV and CDR2 as YYDKDF (reference sequence).

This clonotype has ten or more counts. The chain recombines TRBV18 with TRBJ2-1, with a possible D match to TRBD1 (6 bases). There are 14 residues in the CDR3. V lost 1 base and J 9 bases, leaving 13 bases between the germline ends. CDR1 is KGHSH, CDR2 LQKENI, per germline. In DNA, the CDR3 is TGTGCCAGCTCACCACGTAGACAGGCGGCTGAGCAGTTCTTC. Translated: CASSPRRQAAEQFF.

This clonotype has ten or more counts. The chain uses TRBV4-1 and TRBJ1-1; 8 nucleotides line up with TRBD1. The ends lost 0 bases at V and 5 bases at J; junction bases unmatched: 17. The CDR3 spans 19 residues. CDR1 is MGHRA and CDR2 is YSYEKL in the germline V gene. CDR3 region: CASSQDPRTGFSTKTEAFF. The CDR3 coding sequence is TGCGCCAGCAGCCAAGATCCCCGGACAGGGTTCTCGACAAAAACTGAAGCTTTCTTT.

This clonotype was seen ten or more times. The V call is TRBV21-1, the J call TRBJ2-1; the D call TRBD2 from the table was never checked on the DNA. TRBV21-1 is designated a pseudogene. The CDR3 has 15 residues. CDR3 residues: CASSKRRGRDNEQFF. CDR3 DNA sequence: TGTGCCAGCAGCAAGAGGCGCGGGAGAGACAATGAGCAGTTCTTC.

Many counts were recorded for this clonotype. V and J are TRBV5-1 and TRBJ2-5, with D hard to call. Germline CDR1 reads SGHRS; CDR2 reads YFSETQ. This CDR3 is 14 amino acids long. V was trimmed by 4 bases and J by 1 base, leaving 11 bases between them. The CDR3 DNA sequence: TGCGCCAGCAGCACGGACCTGAGCCAAGAGACCCAGTACTTC. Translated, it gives CASSTDLSQETQYF. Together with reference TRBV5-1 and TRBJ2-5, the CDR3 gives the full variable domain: KAGVTQTPRYLIKTRGQQVTLSCSPISGHRSVSWYQQTPGQGLQFLFEYFSETQRNKGNFPGRFSGRQFSNSRSEMNVSTLELGDSALYLCASSTDLSQETQYFGPGTRLLVL.

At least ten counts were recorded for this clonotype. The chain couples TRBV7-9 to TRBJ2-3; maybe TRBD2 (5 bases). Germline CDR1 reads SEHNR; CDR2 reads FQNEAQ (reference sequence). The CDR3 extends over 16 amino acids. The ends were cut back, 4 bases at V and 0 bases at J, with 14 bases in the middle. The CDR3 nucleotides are TGTGCCAGCAGCTCCGGAACTGAGGGTAGCACAGATACGCAGTATTTT. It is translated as CASSSGTEGSTDTQYF.

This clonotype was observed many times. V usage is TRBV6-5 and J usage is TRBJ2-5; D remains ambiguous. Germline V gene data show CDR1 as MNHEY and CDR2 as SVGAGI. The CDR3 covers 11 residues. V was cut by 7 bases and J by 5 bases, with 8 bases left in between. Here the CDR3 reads CASTHGETQYF. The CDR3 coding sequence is TGTGCCAGCACCCACGGGGAGACCCAGTACTTC.

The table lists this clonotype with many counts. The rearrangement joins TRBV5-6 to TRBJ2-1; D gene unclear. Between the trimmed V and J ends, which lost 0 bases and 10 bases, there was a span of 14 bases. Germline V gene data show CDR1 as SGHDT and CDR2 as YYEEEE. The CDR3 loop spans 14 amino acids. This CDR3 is CASSLEDGINEQFF. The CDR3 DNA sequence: TGTGCCAGCAGCTTGGAGGACGGTATTAACGAGCAGTTCTTC.

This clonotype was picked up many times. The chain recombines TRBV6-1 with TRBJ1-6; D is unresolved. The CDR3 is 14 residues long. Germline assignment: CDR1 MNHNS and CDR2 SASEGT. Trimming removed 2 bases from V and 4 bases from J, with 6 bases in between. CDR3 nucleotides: TGTGCCAGCAGTGAAACCGGGTATAATTCACCCCTCCACTTT. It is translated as CASSETGYNSPLHF.

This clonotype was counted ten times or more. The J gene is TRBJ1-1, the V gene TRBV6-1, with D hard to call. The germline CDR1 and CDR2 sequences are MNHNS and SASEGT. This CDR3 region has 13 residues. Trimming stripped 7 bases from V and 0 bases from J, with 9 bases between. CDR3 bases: TGTGCCAGCAAACACGGTATGAACACTGAAGCTTTCTTT. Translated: CASKHGMNTEAFF.

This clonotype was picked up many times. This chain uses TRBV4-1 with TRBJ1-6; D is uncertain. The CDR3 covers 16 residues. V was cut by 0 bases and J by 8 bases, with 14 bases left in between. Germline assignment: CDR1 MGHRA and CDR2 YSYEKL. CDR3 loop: CASSQDLMRVDSPLHF. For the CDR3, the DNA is TGCGCCAGCAGCCAAGATCTCATGCGGGTTGATTCACCCCTCCACTTT.

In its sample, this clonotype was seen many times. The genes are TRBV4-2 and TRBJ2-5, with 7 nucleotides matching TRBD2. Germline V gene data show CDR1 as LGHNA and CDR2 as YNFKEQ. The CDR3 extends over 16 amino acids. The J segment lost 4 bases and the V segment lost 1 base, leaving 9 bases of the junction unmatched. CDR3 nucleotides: TGTGCCAGCAGCCAAGTGGGCGCAACTAGCGTAGAGACCCAGTACTTC. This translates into CASSQVGATSVETQYF.

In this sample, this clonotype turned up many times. The CDR3 sequence is CASRQGGEQFF. CDR3 in DNA: TGTGCCTCCCGCCAGGGCGGCGAGCAGTTCTTC. This chain uses TRBV10-3 with TRBJ2-1; TRBD1 is a possible D gene (5 bases). The germline CDR1 and CDR2 sequences are ENHRY and SYGVKD. This CDR3 spans 11 amino acids. The ends were cut back, 11 bases at V and 10 bases at J, with 15 bases in the middle.